This T cell receptor (beta chain) derives from a study of identical twins. Points from the study as a whole: Carriage of fewer insertions was seen in abundant cord blood beta clonotypes, whereas memory repertoires showed none.

Concerning this clonotype itself: Its antigen remains unknown.

A universal primer site came from template switching; cDNA carried unique molecular identifiers. TCRdb re-analysed the 5' RACE reads in MiXCR, keeping a single row per CDR3 protein. The sample yields approximately 700,000 distinct CDR3 sequences, approximately 6.1% seen once. V dropped 7 bases and J dropped 1 base, with 10 bases sitting between them. CDR1 is MNHNY, CDR2 SVGAGI, per germline (reference sequence). The CDR3 loop spans 13 amino acids. This TCR came from a man younger than 35 in good health. The chain couples TRBV6-6 to TRBJ1-1; no reliable D call. What was sequenced was naive T cells sorted from blood. The CDR3: CASTDRGNTEAFF. In nucleotides, the CDR3 is TGTGCCAGCACAGACCGGGGGAACACTGAAGCTTTCTTT.